What follows are 32 T cell receptor beta chains derived from one specimen sequenced in a study of blood T cell repertoires in COVID-19 (dated by TCRdb to 2020 to 2021). Library method: the immunoSEQ multiplex PCR assay. TCRdb re-hosts the immuneACCESS table, in-frame sequences only. Its copies lack some clones; in the studies checked, an unresolved V gene accounts for under half of them, and the cause for the rest is not known. A total of some 120,000 clones appear in this sample, approximately 85% of them only once. The ten most abundant clones make up around 10% of the sample. The specimen was peripheral blood. These receptors were collected from a human donor in a cohort sampled during active COVID-19.

This chain uses TRBV6-5 with TRBJ2-7; 7 bases are a match to TRBD1. The V gene end was trimmed by 6 bases and the J gene end by 6 bases; junction bases not matched to a gene: 5. Germline V gene lookup returns CDR1 MNHEY and CDR2 SVGAGI. The CDR3 is 12 residues long. CDR3 amino acids: CASRGQVGEQYF. In DNA form, the CDR3 reads TGTGCCAGCAGAGGACAGGTGGGCGAGCAGTACTTC.

This clone was counted a few times. The V and J genes are TRBV3-1 (or the pseudogene TRBV3-2) and TRBJ2-5; TRBD1 is a possible D gene (6 bases). V lost 3 bases and J lost 3, with 14 bases in between. CDR1 is LGHDT and CDR2 is YNNKEL in the germline V gene (reference sequence). CDR3 length: 15 residues. CDR3 residues: CASSQNPTGEETQYF. In DNA, the CDR3 is TGTGCCAGCAGCCAGAACCCGACAGGAGAAGAGACCCAGTACTTC.

The chain employs TRBV6-5 and TRBJ1-1; a weak D match, TRBD1 (5 bases). The CDR3 sequence is 14 residues long. Germline-derived CDR1 and CDR2 are MNHEY and SVGAGI. Trimming removed 2 bases from V and 7 bases from J, with 14 bases in between. The CDR3 DNA is TGTGCCAGCAGTTACAGCAGGAGGGGTGTTGAAGCTTTCTTT. It encodes CASSYSRRGVEAFF.

This chain connects TRBV5-1 to TRBJ2-5; possibly TRBD1 for D (5 bases). Germline assignment: CDR1 SGHRS and CDR2 YFSETQ. The V end was cut by 3 bases, the J end by 2 bases, with 14 bases between. The CDR3 length is 15 residues. CDR3 amino acids: CASSSSMGQQETQYF. The CDR3 DNA reads TGCGCCAGCAGCTCCAGTATGGGGCAGCAAGAGACCCAGTACTTC.

The CDR3 sequence: CASSTILAGGYNEQFF. As DNA, the CDR3 is TGTGCCAGCAGCACCATACTAGCGGGGGGATACAATGAGCAGTTCTTC. V is TRBV7-9 and J is TRBJ2-1; the match to TRBD2 covers 12 bases. V dropped 5 bases and J dropped 4; count of bases not matched to a gene: 6. Germline CDR1 and CDR2: SEHNR and FQNEAQ (reference sequence). The CDR3 has 16 residues.

The CDR3 sequence: CASSPDRLSYGYTF. Written as DNA, the CDR3 is TGTGCCAGCAGCCCCGACAGGCTTTCCTATGGCTACACCTTC. This rearrangement joins TRBV14 to TRBJ1-2; TRBD1 is a possible D gene (6 bases). This CDR3 is 14 amino acids long. CDR1 and CDR2 (germline): SGHDN, FVKESK. The V end was cut by 4 bases, the J end by 4 bases, with 13 bases between.

The chain is built from TRBV11-3 and TRBJ2-1, with 8 nucleotides matching TRBD1. Per the germline V gene, CDR1 is SGHNT and CDR2 is YENEEA. The V and J ends lost 5 bases and 9 bases, in that order; junction bases with no gene match: 9. This CDR3 region has 14 residues. The CDR3 DNA reads as TGTGCCAGCAGCCGCGGGACAGGTCCCCCTGAGCAGTTCTTC. Its protein product is CASSRGTGPPEQFF.

This chain connects TRBV21-1 to TRBJ2-3; the DNA was not used to check the table's D call, TRBD2. TRBV21-1 is classified as a pseudogene. The length of the CDR3 is 15 residues. The CDR3 spells CASSTTSGAADTQYF. The DNA of the CDR3 is TGTGCCAGCAGCACAACTAGCGGGGCGGCAGATACGCAGTATTTT.

The chain joins TRBV5-4 to TRBJ2-3, with TRBD2 identical over 7 bases. V lost 4 bases to trimming and J lost 0 bases; unmatched junction nucleotides: 5. The CDR3 has 15 residues. Germline lookup yields CDR1 SGHNT and CDR2 YYREEE (reference sequence). The CDR3 protein is CASSRSGDSTDTQYF. DNA of the CDR3: TGTGCCAGCAGCAGGAGCGGGGATAGCACAGATACGCAGTATTTT.

This sequence joins TRBV10-3 and TRBJ2-1; possible D gene TRBD2, 6 bases. Germline-derived CDR1 and CDR2 are ENHRY and SYGVKD. Trimming cost V 1 base and J 6 bases, with 13 bases left between them. The CDR3 runs to 15 residues. The CDR3 protein is CAISEWDSGPNEQFF. CDR3 DNA: TGTGCCATCAGTGAGTGGGATAGCGGTCCCAATGAGCAGTTCTTC.

For the CDR3, the DNA is TGTGCCAGCAGGTTAGGCAGGGGGCATGAAAAACTGTTTTTT. Its protein product is CASRLGRGHEKLFF. V gene TRBV4-2 combines with J gene TRBJ1-4; 8 bases align to TRBD1. This CDR3 region has 14 residues. With 6 bases clipped from V and 6 bases from J, the junction kept 6 bases outside the gene matches. CDR1 and CDR2 from the germline V gene are LGHNA and YNFKEQ.

The V call is TRBV5-6, the J call TRBJ2-5, with a tentative D call TRBD1 (6 bases). V gave up 9 bases and J gave up 2 bases, with 17 bases separating them. The CDR3 has 14 amino acids. Germline assignment: CDR1 SGHDT and CDR2 YYEEEE. CDR3 bases: TGTGCCAAGTCCCCGGGACATCATCAAGAGACCCAGTACTTC. This translates into CAKSPGHHQETQYF.

The chain carries TRBV24-1 and TRBJ2-5; 11 bases line up with TRBD2. The CDR3 consists of 14 residues. Losses at the gene ends were 6 bases for V and 7 bases for J; bases not matched to a gene: 6. Germline V gene sequence: CDR1 KGHDR, CDR2 SFDVKD. CDR3 nucleotides: TGTGCCACCAGTCCGACTAGCGGGGTGGGGACCCAGTACTTC. Protein product: CATSPTSGVGTQYF.

This clone occurred once. The V gene is TRBV18, the J gene TRBJ1-1; D call uncertain. This CDR3 region has 16 residues. The germline CDR1 and CDR2 sequences are KGHSH and LQKENI. Trimming took off 2 bases at V and 3 bases at J, with 16 bases between the two ends. CDR3 region: CASSPIVGSRDTEAFF. The CDR3 DNA reads TGTGCCAGCTCACCAATCGTAGGTTCACGGGACACTGAAGCTTTCTTT.

This clone was seen a single time. V usage is TRBV6-2 or TRBV6-3 and J usage is TRBJ1-2; 9 nucleotides line up with TRBD1. The germline V gene has CDR1 MNHEY and CDR2 SVGEGT. The CDR3 length is 15 residues. The ends lost 2 bases at V and 3 bases at J; junction bases unmatched: 4. The CDR3 loop reads CASSYTGQGYYGYTF. In DNA form, the CDR3 reads TGTGCCAGCAGTTACACGGGACAGGGCTACTATGGCTACACCTTC.

The V and J genes are TRBV3-1 (or the pseudogene TRBV3-2) and TRBJ2-1, with 9 bases matching TRBD2. From germline, CDR1 is LGHDT and CDR2 YNNKEL (reference sequence). J lost 5 bases, V lost 4 bases, and 9 bases had no gene match. The CDR3 extends over 16 amino acids. DNA of the CDR3: TGTGCCAGCAGCCCAGGCCGGGGACTAGCCGACAATGAGCAGTTCTTC. This codes for CASSPGRGLADNEQFF.

CDR3 coding DNA: TGTGCCAGCAGGCCACAGGGTGGGTCCTACGAGCAGTACTTC. Translated: CASRPQGGSYEQYF. The chain recombines TRBV28 with TRBJ2-7, with a tentative D call TRBD1 (6 bases). The CDR3 is 14 residues long. From germline, CDR1 is MDHEN and CDR2 SYDVKM. Deletions cut 6 bases from V and 1 base from J, with 13 bases between.

The rearrangement uses TRBV5-1 and TRBJ2-2; D call uncertain. The CDR3 is made up of 14 amino acids. CDR1 and CDR2 (germline): SGHRS, YFSETQ. V was clipped by 0 bases and J by 4 bases, with 7 bases between them. DNA for the CDR3: TGCGCCAGCAGCTTGGGAGGCGGCACCGGGGAGCTGTTTTTT. Residues: CASSLGGGTGELFF.

This clone was seen only a few times. V and J are TRBV7-2 and TRBJ1-5; D might be TRBD1 (6 bases). Germline-derived CDR1 and CDR2 are SGHTA and FQGNSA. This CDR3 has 15 amino acids. Trimming cost V 5 bases and J 5 bases, with 16 bases left between them. The CDR3 loop reads CASSPVGGAYQPQHF. The CDR3 DNA reads TGTGCCAGCAGCCCCGTCGGGGGGGCCTATCAGCCCCAGCATTTT.

This sequence joins TRBV19 and TRBJ1-4; 7 bases agree with TRBD1. The CDR3 runs to 15 residues. V gave up 7 bases and J gave up 8 bases; unmatched junction bases: 13. In germline, CDR1 is LNHDA, CDR2 SQIVND (reference sequence). The CDR3 region has the DNA TGTGCCAGTACCCCCGGGGCAGGGGGATTCGAAAAACTGTTTTTT. Protein sequence: CASTPGAGGFEKLFF.

The chain combines TRBV27 with TRBJ1-5, with 8 bases fitting TRBD1. CDR1 is MNHEY and CDR2 is SMNVEV in the germline V gene (reference sequence). The CDR3 is made up of 17 amino acids. With 2 bases clipped from V and 0 bases from J, the junction kept 6 bases outside the gene matches. CDR3 loop: CASSLTSDRGSNQPQHF. CDR3 coding DNA: TGTGCCAGCAGTTTAACATCCGACAGGGGTAGCAATCAGCCCCAGCATTTT.

J is TRBJ1-2 and V is TRBV6-5, with D possibly matching TRBD1 (6 bases). The germline CDR1 and CDR2 sequences are MNHEY and SVGAGI. Between the trimmed V and J ends, which lost 2 bases and 4 bases, there was a span of 11 bases. The CDR3 is 14 amino acids. CDR3: CASSYKRGGYGYTF. The CDR3 DNA is TGTGCCAGCAGTTACAAGAGGGGGGGCTATGGCTACACCTTC.

The gene calls are TRBV29-1 and TRBJ2-3; the match to TRBD1 covers 8 bases. Germline CDR1 reads SQVTM; CDR2 reads ANQGSEA. V gave up 1 base and J gave up 7 bases; unmatched junction bases: 13. The CDR3 spans 16 residues. The CDR3 DNA sequence: TGCAGCGTTGAAGGGATCGTGTATCGGACAGGGAATACGCAGTATTTT. It is translated as CSVEGIVYRTGNTQYF.

The CDR3 loop is CASSLGSGGPSYNEQFF. DNA for the CDR3: TGCGCCAGCAGCTTGGGAAGCGGGGGACCCTCCTACAATGAGCAGTTCTTC. The chain is built from TRBV5-1 and TRBJ2-1; 8 bases map to TRBD2. V lost 0 bases and J lost 0; bases outside the gene matches: 5. Germline assignment: CDR1 SGHRS and CDR2 YFSETQ. This CDR3 comprises 17 residues.

The chain uses TRBV10-2 and TRBJ2-1; TRBD1 matches 7 bases. The trim removed 3 bases at V and 5 bases at J, leaving 4 bases unmatched. The CDR3 is 14 residues long. The germline CDR1 and CDR2 sequences are WSHSY and SAAADI. The CDR3, as DNA: TGCGCCAGCAGTGATTCGACAGGGAACAATGAGCAGTTCTTC. Translation gives CASSDSTGNNEQFF.

The rearrangement joins TRBV11-2 to TRBJ1-2; tentatively, D is TRBD1 (5 bases). The length of the CDR3 is 13 residues. Trimming took 0 bases from V and 5 from J, leaving 7 bases between them. The germline gives CDR1 SGHAT, CDR2 FQNNGV. CDR3 DNA: TGTGCCAGCAGCTTAGATACAGGATATGGCTACACCTTC. Translation: CASSLDTGYGYTF.

This clone was found many times. The chain uses TRBV11-3 and TRBJ1-1; possible D gene TRBD1, 5 bases. Germline lookup yields CDR1 SGHNT and CDR2 YENEEA. Between the trimmed V and J ends, which lost 0 bases and 8 bases, there was a span of 13 bases. The CDR3 runs 14 residues. The CDR3: CASSLDLRGLEAFF. The CDR3 DNA follows: TGTGCCAGCAGCTTAGACCTGCGGGGCTTGGAAGCTTTCTTT. The variable domain in full, with the rest retrieved from reference TRBV11-3 and TRBJ1-1, is EAGVVQSPRYKIIEKKQPVAFWCNPISGHNTLYWYLQNLGQGPELLIRYENEEAVDDSQLPKDRFSAERLKGVDSTLKIQPAELGDSAVYLCASSLDLRGLEAFFGQGTRLTVV.

The chain employs TRBV2 and TRBJ2-2; 7 nucleotides match TRBD2. This CDR3 comprises 12 residues. Germline CDR1 SNHLY, CDR2 FYNNEI. The junction had 2 bases not matched to a gene; V was cut back by 6 bases and J by 7 bases. The CDR3 coding sequence is TGTGCCAGCAGATGGACTAGCGGGGAGCTGTTTTTT. Translation: CASRWTSGELFF.

This chain joins TRBV3-1 (or the pseudogene TRBV3-2) and TRBJ2-7; the D is unclear. V was cut by 0 bases and J by 7 bases, with 19 bases left in between. Germline CDR1 and CDR2: LGHDT and YNNKEL (reference sequence). CDR3 length: 16 amino acids. The CDR3 region is CASSQDLQATFREQYF. The CDR3 DNA is TGTGCCAGCAGCCAAGATCTTCAGGCGACCTTTCGGGAGCAGTACTTC.

The rearrangement joins TRBV7-2 to TRBJ1-5; D is perhaps TRBD1 (6 bases). Trimming stripped 1 base from V and 7 bases from J, with 14 bases between. Germline V gives CDR1 SGHTA, CDR2 FQGNSA. This CDR3 region has 15 residues. The CDR3 loop is CASSLEPGAGQPQHF. The DNA of the CDR3 is TGTGCCAGCAGCTTAGAGCCAGGGGCCGGCCAGCCCCAGCATTTT.

The V gene is TRBV5-1, the J gene TRBJ1-2; TRBD1 agrees at 7 bases. This CDR3 spans 15 amino acids. V lost 2 bases, J lost 2 bases, and 6 bases stayed unmatched. Germline V gene sequence: CDR1 SGHRS, CDR2 YFSETQ. In nucleotides, the CDR3 is TGCGCCAGCAGCTTTGCACTGACAGGGAACTATGGCTACACCTTC. Translation: CASSFALTGNYGYTF.

CDR3 coding DNA: TGTGCCAGCAGCTTAGCTCCGGGGGGCTCCTACGAGCAGTACTTC. This sequence encodes CASSLAPGGSYEQYF. This chain uses TRBV11-2 with TRBJ2-7, with 7 bases matching TRBD2. Per the germline V gene, CDR1 is SGHAT and CDR2 is FQNNGV. V was clipped by 1 base and J by 0 bases; unmatched bases: 3. The CDR3 has 15 amino acids.